The source of this T cell receptor (beta chain) is a study of T-cell memory formation after mild COVID-19. Study observations and caveats: Pre-infection memory showed some responding clones, and this suggested that cross-reactive memory joined.

This clonotype was detected only a few times. Antigen specificity is unknown. Each CDR3 protein is one row after TCRdb ran MiXCR on the 5' RACE reads. Of some 130,000 distinct CDR3 sequences detected, approximately 15% appear once; the ten largest clones hold about 14%. CDR1 is SNHLY and CDR2 is FYNNEI in the germline V gene. Trimming removed 7 bases from V and 2 bases from J; junction bases left unmatched: 8. CDR3 size: 15 residues. Material: PBMCs or a T cell subset sorted from them (not recorded which). V and J are TRBV2 and TRBJ2-3; 8 bases are shared with TRBD1. This clonotype was obtained from an adult woman who had mild COVID-19 (a few samples of this study predate the infection). Cell type and time point are not known. The CDR3 DNA reads TGTGCCAGCAACCCCGACAGGGGCTTCACAGATACGCAGTATTTT. Translating gives CASNPDRGFTDTQYF.